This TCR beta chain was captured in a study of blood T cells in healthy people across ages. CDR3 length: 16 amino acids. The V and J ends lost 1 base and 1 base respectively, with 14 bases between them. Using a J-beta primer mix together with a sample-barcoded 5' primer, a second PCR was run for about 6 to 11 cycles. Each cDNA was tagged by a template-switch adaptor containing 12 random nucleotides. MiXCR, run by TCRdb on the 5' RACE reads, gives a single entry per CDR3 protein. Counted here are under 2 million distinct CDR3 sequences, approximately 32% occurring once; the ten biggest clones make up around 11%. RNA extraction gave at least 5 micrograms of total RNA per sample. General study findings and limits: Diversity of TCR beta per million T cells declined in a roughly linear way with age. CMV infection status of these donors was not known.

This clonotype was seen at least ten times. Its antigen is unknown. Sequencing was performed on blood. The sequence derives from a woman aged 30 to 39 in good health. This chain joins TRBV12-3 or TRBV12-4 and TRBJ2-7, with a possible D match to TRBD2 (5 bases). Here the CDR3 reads CASSLGGIGSSYEQYF. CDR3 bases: TGTGCCAGCAGTTTAGGAGGGATCGGTTCTTCCTACGAGCAGTACTTC.